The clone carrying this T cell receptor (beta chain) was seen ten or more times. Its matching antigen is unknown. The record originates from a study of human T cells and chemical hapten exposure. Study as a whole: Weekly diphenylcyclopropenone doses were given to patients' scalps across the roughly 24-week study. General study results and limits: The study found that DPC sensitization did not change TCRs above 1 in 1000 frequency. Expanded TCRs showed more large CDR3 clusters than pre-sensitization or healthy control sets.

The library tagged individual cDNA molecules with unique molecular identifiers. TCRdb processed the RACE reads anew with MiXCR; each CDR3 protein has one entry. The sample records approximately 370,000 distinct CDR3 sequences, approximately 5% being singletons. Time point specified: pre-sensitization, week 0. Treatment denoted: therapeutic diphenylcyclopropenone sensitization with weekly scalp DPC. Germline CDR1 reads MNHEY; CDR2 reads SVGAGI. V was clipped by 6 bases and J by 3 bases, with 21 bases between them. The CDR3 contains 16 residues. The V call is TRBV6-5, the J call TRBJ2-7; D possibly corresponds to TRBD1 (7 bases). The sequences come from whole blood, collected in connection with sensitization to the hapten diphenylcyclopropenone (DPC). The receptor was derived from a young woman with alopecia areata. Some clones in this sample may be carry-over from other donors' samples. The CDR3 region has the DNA TGTGCCAGCAGGCGGTCTGGAGGGGGCCCCGGCTACGAGCAGTACTTC. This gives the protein CASRRSGGGPGYEQYF.